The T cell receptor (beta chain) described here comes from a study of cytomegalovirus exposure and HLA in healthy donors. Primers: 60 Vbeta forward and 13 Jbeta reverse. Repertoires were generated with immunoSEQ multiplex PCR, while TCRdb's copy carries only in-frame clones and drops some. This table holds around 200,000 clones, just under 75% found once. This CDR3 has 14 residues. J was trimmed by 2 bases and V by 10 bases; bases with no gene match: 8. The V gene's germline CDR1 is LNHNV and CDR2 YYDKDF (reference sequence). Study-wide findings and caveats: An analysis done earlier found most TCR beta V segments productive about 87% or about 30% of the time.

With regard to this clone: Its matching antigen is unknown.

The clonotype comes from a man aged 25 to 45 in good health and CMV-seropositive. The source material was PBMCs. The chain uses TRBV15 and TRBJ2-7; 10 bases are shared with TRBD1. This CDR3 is CASSRDRGPYEQYF. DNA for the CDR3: TGTGCCAGCTCCCGGGACAGGGGACCCTACGAGCAGTACTTC.